The 4 T cell receptor beta chains in this list originate from one sample, sequenced in a study of chemoradiotherapy in HPV16-positive cancers. Repertoires were generated with immunoSEQ multiplex PCR, while TCRdb's copy carries only in-frame clones and drops some. The sample contains some 4,000 clones, 90% to 95% of which appear only once. Specimen: tumor tissue, collected from a patient who underwent chemoradiotherapy. The receptors stem from a human donor with HPV-associated anogenital cancer.

This chain uses TRBV9 with TRBJ1-2; D uncertain. Germline-derived CDR1 and CDR2 are SGDLS and YYNGEE. Trimming shortened V by 0 bases and J by 4 bases, and 16 bases separated the two germline ends. CDR3 length: 16 amino acids. CDR3: CASSVGGTQSSYGYTF. For the CDR3, the DNA is TGTGCCAGCAGCGTAGGCGGAACCCAGTCCTCCTATGGCTACACCTTC.

The chain is built from TRBV19 and TRBJ1-4; no reliable D call. V lost 6 bases to trimming and J lost 8 bases, with 19 bases between them. The CDR3 runs to 15 residues. Germline V gene sequence: CDR1 LNHDA, CDR2 SQIVND (reference sequence). CDR3: CASSTRTLLGEKLFF. For the CDR3, the DNA is TGTGCCAGTAGCACACGGACTCTTCTGGGAGAAAAACTGTTTTTT.

By share, this clone counts as large. The chain uses TRBV5-1 and TRBJ2-7, with no clear D. Germline V lookup: CDR1 SGHRS, CDR2 YFSETQ. CDR3 size: 12 residues. Trimming pared 4 bases from V and 6 bases from J, leaving 11 bases between. CDR3 sequence (DNA): TGCGCCAGCAGCGGGGTGGGCGGCGAGCAGTACTTC. Its protein is CASSGVGGEQYF.

This clone is a singleton in its sample. The chain combines TRBV6-5 with TRBJ2-6; no clear D gene. Germline values: CDR1 MNHEY, CDR2 SVGAGI. This CDR3 region has 14 residues. V shed 1 base and J shed 0 bases, with 1 base lying between them. CDR3 nucleotide sequence: TGTGCCAGCAGTTACTTCTCTGGGGCCAACGTCCTGACTTTC. Residues: CASSYFSGANVLTF.